A selection of T cell receptor beta chains follows, all from one sample in a study of beta chain features in type 1 diabetes. Profiled with immunoSEQ multiplex PCR; TCRdb holds only in-frame clones, not every one. Counted here are around 500,000 clones, about an eighth occurring once; the ten biggest clones make up over 0.035%. Material: naive CD4+ T cells from blood. The receptors stem from a woman under 30 in good health. CDR3s include the opening cysteine and the closing phenylalanine or tryptophan. D genes are given only for firm matches. Only some rows state a clone size, as once, few, many or a class for expanded clones.

V,J,size,D,CDR3,DNA
TRBV5-6,TRBJ1-4,NA,NA,CASSLVGGNEKLFF,TGTGCCAGCAGCTTGGTAGGGGGAAATGAAAAACTGTTTTTT
TRBV7-2,TRBJ2-5,NA,NA,CASSSTGTRETQYF,TGTGCCAGCAGCTCTACGGGGACCAGGGAGACCCAGTACTTC
TRBV7-2,TRBJ2-5,few,NA,CASSLVSQETQYF,TGTGCCAGCAGCTTGGTCAGCCAAGAGACCCAGTACTTC
TRBV11-2,TRBJ2-1,once,TRBD2,CASSLKRLANNEQFF,TGTGCCAGCAGCTTAAAACGACTAGCTAATAATGAGCAGTTCTTC
TRBV5-1,TRBJ2-6,NA,NA,CASSLSGLAGANVLTF,TGCGCCAGCAGCTTGTCGGGGTTGGCTGGGGCCAACGTCCTGACTTTC
TRBV7-9,TRBJ2-1,few,TRBD1,CASSSRDRAGNEQFF,TGTGCCAGCAGCAGCCGGGACAGGGCCGGGAATGAGCAGTTCTTC
TRBV30,TRBJ1-1,NA,NA,CAWSSFRITEAFF,TGTGCCTGGAGTAGCTTCAGGATTACTGAAGCTTTCTTT
TRBV9,TRBJ2-7,few,NA,CASSVAGAGSYEQYF,TGTGCCAGCAGCGTAGCAGGGGCAGGGAGTTACGAGCAGTACTTC
TRBV6-1,TRBJ1-3,NA,NA,CASSEGGSGGNTIYF,TGTGCCAGCAGTGAAGGGGGCAGTGGTGGAAACACCATATATTTT
TRBV23-1,TRBJ2-7,few,NA,CARTLRLSGAHEASDEQYF,TGCGCCAGGACCCTCCGTCTTTCGGGGGCGCATGAGGCCTCAGACGAGCAGTACTTC
TRBV19,TRBJ2-5,few,NA,CASSTDHLGDTQYF,TGTGCCAGTAGTACGGATCATTTGGGGGACACCCAGTACTTC
TRBV11-2,TRBJ2-7,NA,NA,CASSLDYEQYF,TGTGCCAGCAGCTTAGACTACGAGCAGTACTTC
TRBV18,TRBJ2-4,few,NA,CASSPSLAKNIQYF,TGTGCCAGCTCACCATCCCTAGCCAAAAACATTCAGTACTTC
TRBV19,TRBJ2-3,few,TRBD2,CASSMAGGRTDTQYF,TGTGCCAGTAGTATGGCGGGGGGGCGCACAGATACGCAGTATTTT
TRBV18,TRBJ2-7,NA,NA,CASSPLEGSYEQYF,TGTGCCAGCTCACCACTGGAGGGGAGCTACGAGCAGTACTTC
TRBV4-3,TRBJ2-7,NA,TRBD2,CASSQDGSGRVEQYF,TGCGCCAGCAGCCAAGATGGTAGCGGGAGGGTGGAGCAGTACTTC
TRBV30,TRBJ2-3,NA,NA,CAWSTPGESTDTQYF,TGTGCCTGGAGCACGCCGGGGGAAAGCACAGATACGCAGTATTTT
TRBV15,TRBJ2-5,few,NA,CATSRTADEETQYF,TGTGCCACCAGCAGGACAGCAGACGAAGAGACCCAGTACTTC
TRBV7-9,TRBJ2-5,few,NA,CASSPGANQETQYF,TGTGCCAGCAGCCCGGGGGCAAATCAAGAGACCCAGTACTTC
TRBV7-9,TRBJ2-3,few,NA,CASSLLGKGATDTQYF,TGTGCCAGCAGCTTACTCGGGAAAGGGGCAACAGATACGCAGTATTTT
TRBV18,TRBJ2-6,few,NA,CASSPARSSGANVLTF,TGTGCCAGCTCACCTGCAAGGAGTTCTGGGGCCAACGTCCTGACTTTC
TRBV29-1,TRBJ1-1,NA,NA,CSVVSGEAFF,TGCAGCGTTGTGAGTGGTGAAGCTTTCTTT
TRBV25-1,TRBJ2-1,NA,NA,CASRSDYSAFNEQFF,TGTGCCAGCAGAAGTGACTATTCTGCTTTCAATGAGCAGTTCTTC
TRBV14,TRBJ2-1,NA,NA,CASSQVWAGGQFF,TGTGCCAGCAGCCAAGTTTGGGCGGGTGGGCAGTTCTTC
TRBV4-1,TRBJ1-1,few,TRBD1,CASSLKGQGTAVSAFF,TGCGCCAGCAGCCTAAAGGGACAGGGAACGGCTGTTTCGGCTTTCTTT
TRBV7-7,TRBJ2-2,few,TRBD1,CASAPGQALNTGELFF,TGTGCTAGCGCTCCGGGACAGGCTTTGAACACCGGGGAGCTGTTTTTT
TRBV7-2,TRBJ2-3,few,NA,CASSLEAQRGTDTQYF,TGTGCCAGCAGCTTAGAGGCCCAGCGGGGCACAGATACGCAGTATTTT
TRBV15,TRBJ1-5,few,TRBD1,CATSWRTGGWQPQHF,TGTGCCACCAGCTGGCGGACAGGGGGCTGGCAGCCCCAGCATTTT
TRBV5-1,TRBJ2-6,NA,TRBD1,CASSSTGGSGANVLTF,TGCGCCAGCAGCTCCACAGGGGGCTCTGGGGCCAACGTCCTGACTTTC
TRBV5-6,TRBJ1-1,NA,NA,CASSPNRWNTEAFF,TGTGCCAGCAGTCCTAATCGGTGGAACACTGAAGCTTTCTTT
TRBV29-1,TRBJ2-2,few,TRBD1,CSVAGTGGADGELFF,TGCAGCGTTGCCGGGACAGGGGGCGCGGACGGGGAGCTGTTTTTT
TRBV7-9,TRBJ2-3,NA,NA,CASSPQDTQYF,TGTGCCAGCAGCCCACAAGATACGCAGTATTTT
TRBV27,TRBJ2-3,few,TRBD1,CASSLDRGYTDTQYF,TGTGCCAGCAGTTTAGACAGGGGATACACAGATACGCAGTATTTT
TRBV7-2,TRBJ2-3,NA,NA,CASSFTRGGTDTQYF,TGTGCCAGCAGCTTTACGAGAGGAGGAACAGATACGCAGTATTTT
TRBV30,TRBJ1-5,few,TRBD1,CAWSTQGNQPQHF,TGTGCCTGGAGTACACAGGGGAATCAGCCCCAGCATTTT
TRBV20-1,TRBJ2-1,few,NA,CSARGHNEQFF,TGCAGTGCTAGAGGACACAATGAGCAGTTCTTC
TRBV20-1,TRBJ2-5,NA,NA,CSASPQETQYF,TGCAGTGCTAGCCCCCAAGAGACCCAGTACTTC
TRBV7-2,TRBJ1-5,NA,NA,CAIAKGFDQPQHF,TGTGCCATCGCCAAGGGGTTTGATCAGCCCCAGCATTTT
TRBV7-8,TRBJ2-7,NA,NA,CASSPRRMASYEQYF,TGTGCCAGCAGCCCTCGTAGGATGGCTAGCTACGAGCAGTACTTC
TRBV5-6,TRBJ2-3,few,NA,CASSLLRGAGTDTQYF,TGTGCCAGCAGTCTCCTCCGGGGGGCGGGCACAGATACGCAGTATTTT
TRBV15,TRBJ2-1,NA,NA,CATGGAFGSYNEQFF,TGTGCCACTGGGGGGGCCTTTGGCTCCTACAATGAGCAGTTCTTC
TRBV27,TRBJ2-7,NA,NA,CASSFGTANYEQYF,TGTGCCAGCAGTTTTGGAACAGCGAATTACGAGCAGTACTTC
TRBV28,TRBJ2-7,NA,NA,CASSPYNVNSYEQYF,TGTGCCAGCAGCCCCTATAACGTGAACTCCTACGAGCAGTACTTC
TRBV5-1,TRBJ2-1,few,TRBD1,CASSRTGLGHNEQFF,TGCGCCAGCAGCAGGACAGGCCTGGGGCACAATGAGCAGTTCTTC
TRBV29-1,TRBJ1-5,few,TRBD1,CSVASGTGSNQPQHF,TGCAGCGTCGCTTCCGGGACAGGTAGCAATCAGCCCCAGCATTTT
TRBV29-1,TRBJ1-2,NA,NA,CSVEGRTANYGYTF,TGCAGCGTTGAAGGTCGGACCGCTAACTATGGCTACACCTTC
TRBV13,TRBJ2-5,few,NA,CASSYSETQYF,TGTGCCAGCAGCTACAGCGAGACCCAGTACTTC
TRBV4-3,TRBJ2-3,few,NA,CASSPRGADTQYF,TGCGCCAGCAGCCCCCGGGGCGCAGATACGCAGTATTTT
TRBV29-1,TRBJ2-1,few,TRBD1,CSVEDRRTGAFF,TGCAGCGTTGAAGATAGGAGGACAGGGGCGTTCTTC
TRBV10-3,TRBJ2-5,NA,NA,CAISDRNRAEETQYF,TGTGCCATCAGTGACCGGAACCGGGCCGAAGAGACCCAGTACTTC
TRBV7-2,TRBJ2-5,few,TRBD2,CASSRDSGGQETQYF,TGTGCCAGCAGCCGGGACTCGGGAGGTCAAGAGACCCAGTACTTC
TRBV9,TRBJ2-2,NA,NA,CASSDQPSTGELFF,TGTGCCAGCAGCGACCAGCCCTCGACCGGGGAGCTGTTTTTT
TRBV19,TRBJ1-1,NA,NA,CASMLNTEAFF,TGTGCCAGTATGTTGAACACTGAAGCTTTCTTT
TRBV19,TRBJ2-2,NA,NA,CASSITRGAGELFF,TGTGCCAGTAGTATCACCAGGGGCGCCGGGGAGCTGTTTTTT
TRBV6-6,TRBJ1-2,NA,NA,CASRRTLVNGYTF,TGTGCCAGCAGACGGACACTAGTCAATGGCTACACCTTC